This T cell receptor beta chain was profiled in a study of blood T cell repertoires in COVID-19. For the study at large: Acute and convalescent COVID-19 specimens originated in the United States, Italy and Spain. PBMCs, B-cell-depleted T cells, or T cells were the source of the cDNA or gDNA that made up the material.

The method was immunoSEQ multiplex PCR; TCRdb's version includes in-frame clones alone and lacks a portion of them. Of 110,000 or so clones detected, around 84% appear once; the ten largest clones hold about 13%. This CDR3 spans 17 amino acids. The junction had 7 bases not matched to a gene; V was cut back by 4 bases and J by 1 base. Germline V lookup: CDR1 SGHTA, CDR2 FQGNSA. The chain joins TRBV7-2 to TRBJ2-2; 9 bases are shared with TRBD2. The sequenced sample was peripheral blood. The TCR comes from a human donor in a cohort sampled during active COVID-19. This chain's CDR3 is CASSSGSGGQNTGELFF. The CDR3 DNA follows: TGTGCCAGCAGCTCCGGTAGCGGGGGCCAGAACACCGGGGAGCTGTTTTTT.